These 13 T cell receptor beta chains came from one sample sequenced in a study of T cell clonality in common variable immunodeficiency. Measured with immunoSEQ multiplex PCR; TCRdb has only the in-frame clones, and not every one. This sample shows around 45,000 clones and no singletons; 8% to 13% rests with the ten largest. Source material: peripheral blood mononuclear cells. The origin of the receptors is a person aged 18 to 75 in good health.

Notes on this clone: The CDR3 end is not reached by the read, which stops 3 residues before it; the germline J gene fills it in. This chain links TRBV18 with TRBJ1-2; 12 nucleotides align to TRBD1. Germline V gene lookup returns CDR1 KGHSH and CDR2 LQKENI. The J segment lost 2 bases and the V segment lost 5 bases, leaving 3 bases of the junction unmatched. The CDR3 sequence is 15 residues long. CDR3 bases read: TGTGCCAGCTCAGCCGGGACAGGGGGCAACTATGGC. Its protein product is CASSAGTGGNYG. The whole CDR3 protein is CASSAGTGGNYGYTF.

With respect to this clone: The read ends 3 residues before the CDR3 terminus; that terminus is restored from the germline J gene. The chain combines TRBV19 with TRBJ2-7, with D possibly being TRBD2 (6 bases). This CDR3 is 14 amino acids long. V lost 10 bases and J 6 bases, leaving 22 bases between the germline ends. Germline V lookup: CDR1 LNHDA, CDR2 SQIVND (reference sequence). CDR3 in amino acids: CATRDPGRTGEQYF. Incomplete CDR3 DNA: TGTGCCACCAGAGACCCGGGGAGGACGGGCGAG.

Ten or more counts support this clone. CDR3 bases read: TGCAGTGCTAGAGATCGCGGGGGGCGGGTCGGGGAG. It specifies CSARDRGGRVGE. The CDR3, in full, reads CSARDRGGRVGELFF. The genes are TRBV20-1 and TRBJ2-2, with 8 bases that match TRBD2. The read terminates 3 residues ahead of where the CDR3 ends, so the germline J gene completes it. J gave up 7 bases and V 0 bases, and 7 bases lay outside the gene matches. From germline, CDR1 is DFQATT and CDR2 SNEGSKA (reference sequence). The CDR3 has 15 amino acids.

The sample holds many counts of this clone. The DNA ends 3 residues before the CDR3 does, and the rest of the CDR3 is filled in from the germline J gene. The rearrangement joins TRBV6-1 to TRBJ2-1; 10 bases fit TRBD2. CDR1 is MNHNS and CDR2 is SASEGT in the germline V gene. V was clipped by 0 bases and J by 9 bases; unmatched bases: 5. The CDR3 sequence is 15 residues long. The CDR3: CASSEAGGTSVEQFF. The sequenced part of the CDR3 DNA is TGTGCCAGCAGTGAAGCAGGTGGGACTAGCGTTGAG.

This clone was seen ten or more times. With the read ending 3 residues before the CDR3 end, the germline J gene is used to fill in that end. The chain carries TRBV19 and TRBJ1-6, with D perhaps matching TRBD1 (6 bases). Trimming took 3 bases from V and 8 from J, leaving 14 bases between them. This CDR3 has 15 residues. Germline V gives CDR1 LNHDA, CDR2 SQIVND (reference sequence). CDR3 DNA, as far as it was read: TGTGCCAGTAGTATTGGGGCAGGGGTGGATTCACCC. As protein: CASSIGAGVDSP. The whole CDR3 sequence is CASSIGAGVDSPLHF. The whole variable domain, filled in from reference TRBV19 and TRBJ1-6, reads DGGITQSPKYLFRKEGQNVTLSCEQNLNHDAMYWYRQDPGQGLRLIYYSQIVNDFQKGDIAEGYSVSREKKESFPLTVTSAQKNPTAFYLCASSIGAGVDSPLHFGNGTRLTVT.

This clone has at least ten counts. The CDR3 is cut off 3 residues early in the read; its end comes from the germline J gene. The genes are TRBV13 and TRBJ1-2; 7 nucleotides align to TRBD1. There are 13 residues in the CDR3. Germline assignment: CDR1 PRHDT and CDR2 FYEKMQ (reference sequence). Trimming at V came to 6 bases and at J to 7 bases, leaving 8 bases not matched to a gene. The sequenced part of the CDR3 DNA is TGTGCCAGCAGTCGAGGACAGGTCATTGGC. Amino acids: CASSRGQVIG. The entire CDR3 is CASSRGQVIGYTF.

This clone was counted ten times or more. With the read ending 3 residues before the CDR3 end, the germline J gene is used to fill in that end. This chain uses TRBV7-3 with TRBJ1-2, with D perhaps TRBD1 (5 bases). V was trimmed by 2 bases and J by 4 bases, leaving 14 bases between them. CDR3 length: 15 amino acids. The germline V gene encodes CDR1 SGHTA and CDR2 FQGTGA. The part of the CDR3 DNA that was read is TGTGCCAGCAGCTTAGAAGGGGCGGGGCCCTATGGC. As protein: CASSLEGAGPYG. The complete CDR3 sequence is CASSLEGAGPYGYTF.

This clone was counted at least ten times. The CDR3 end falls 3 residues outside the read, so it is completed with the germline J gene. The chain uses TRBV19 and TRBJ1-5; TRBD1 aligns across 10 bases. J lost 7 bases, V lost 6 bases, and 9 bases had no gene match. The CDR3 has 15 residues. In germline, CDR1 is LNHDA, CDR2 SQIVND (reference sequence). CDR3 DNA (partial): TGTGCCAGTAGGATCGGGGGACAGGGGAGACAGCCC. This codes for CASRIGGQGRQP. Given in full, the CDR3 is CASRIGGQGRQPQHF.

This clone was seen repeatedly, ten times or more. The read stops 3 residues short of the end of the CDR3; the missing end is completed from the germline J gene. J is TRBJ1-2 and V is TRBV5-1, with 8 bases aligning to TRBD1. CDR1 and CDR2 from the germline V gene are SGHRS and YFSETQ. CDR3 size: 14 residues. With V trimmed by 4 bases and J by 6 bases, 8 bases remained unmatched. The DNA read from the CDR3 is TGCGCCAGCAGCCTGGCAGGGACAGGTCATGGC. This encodes CASSLAGTGHG. The entire CDR3 protein reads CASSLAGTGHGYTF.

This clone came up many times. The read is 3 residues too short to cover the CDR3 end, so that end is filled in from the germline J gene. This chain links TRBV5-1 with TRBJ1-4, with D possibly being TRBD1 (6 bases). Trimming cost V 1 base and J 1 base, with 11 bases left between them. CDR3 size: 16 residues. Germline loops: CDR1 SGHRS, CDR2 YFSETQ. CDR3 loop: CASSLRGGGTNEKLFF. CDR3 DNA, as far as it was read: TGCGCCAGCAGCTTGAGGGGGGGAGGAACTAATGAAAAA.

This clone showed up many times. With the read ending 3 residues before the CDR3 end, the germline J gene is used to fill in that end. V is TRBV7-2 and J is TRBJ2-7; D call uncertain. Germline assignment: CDR1 SGHTA and CDR2 FQGNSA. The ends were cut back, 3 bases at V and 3 bases at J, with 9 bases in the middle. This CDR3 has 13 residues. The chain's CDR3 is CASSFYGGYEQYF. The sequenced CDR3 bases are TGTGCCAGCAGCTTTTACGGCGGCTACGAG. Combining the CDR3 with reference TRBV7-2 and TRBJ2-7 gives the whole variable domain GAGVSQSPSNKVTEKGKDVELRCDPISGHTALYWYRQSLGQGLEFLIYFQGNSAPDKSGLPSDRFSAERTGGSVSTLTIQRTQQEDSAVYLCASSFYGGYEQYFGPGTRLTVT.

This clone was observed many times. The read falls 3 residues short of the CDR3 end, and the missing part is taken from the germline J gene. The chain links TRBV7-3 to TRBJ2-1; D gene uncertain. CDR1 and CDR2 (germline): SGHTA, FQGTGA. Deletions cut 5 bases from V and 6 bases from J, with 11 bases between. The CDR3 covers 13 residues. The covered CDR3 bases are TGTGCCAGCAGCCGAATCGGCGGCAATGAG. Translated, it gives CASSRIGGNE. The full CDR3 reads CASSRIGGNEQFF.

The table lists this clone with many counts. The CDR3 DNA, read in part, is TGTGCCAGCAGTGACCAGGATAACTATGGC. It codes for CASSDQDNYG. The CDR3 in full is CASSDQDNYGYTF. The chain is built from TRBV6-2 or TRBV6-3 and TRBJ1-2; D unclear. The read terminates 3 residues ahead of where the CDR3 ends, so the germline J gene completes it. This CDR3 comprises 13 residues. V dropped 5 bases and J dropped 1 base, with 8 bases sitting between them. Looked up from germline, CDR1 is MNHEY and CDR2 is SVGEGT.